Following are 21 T cell receptor beta chains from one sample sequenced in a study of T cell responses to AZD1222 COVID-19 vaccine. The protocol was immunoSEQ multiplex PCR, while the TCRdb copy is restricted to in-frame clones and leaves out a portion. Among about 100,000 clones listed, approximately 86% were seen once. The source was peripheral blood, collected on day 0 of AZD1222 vaccination. These receptors were obtained from an adult in good health.

The DNA for the CDR3 is TGTGCCAGCAGTTTATATGCAGGGGACACAGATACGCAGTATTTT. Translating it yields CASSLYAGDTDTQYF. The chain is built from TRBV27 and TRBJ2-3; D might be TRBD1 (6 bases). Germline assignment: CDR1 MNHEY and CDR2 SMNVEV (reference sequence). This CDR3 has 15 amino acids. V was clipped by 1 base and J by 2 bases, with 10 bases between them.

The V call is TRBV7-2, the J call TRBJ2-1, with 9 bases matching TRBD2. The CDR3 covers 16 residues. CDR1 and CDR2 (germline): SGHTA, FQGNSA. V lost 4 bases to trimming and J lost 12 bases; unmatched junction nucleotides: 16. The CDR3 DNA reads as TGTGCCAGCAGCTCACTGCGGGCTAGCGGGGCGAAGGGGCAGTTCTTC. This sequence encodes CASSSLRASGAKGQFF.

A few counts support this clone. This chain links TRBV5-5 with TRBJ1-1; D is ambiguous. Germline V gene sequence: CDR1 SGHKS, CDR2 YYEKEE (reference sequence). The CDR3 is 19 residues long. V lost 2 bases and J lost 0, with 23 bases in between. DNA of the CDR3: TGTGCCAGCAGCTTAGCAGCGGTGGGAACAGCTGGGGTGAACACTGAAGCTTTCTTT. Protein: CASSLAAVGTAGVNTEAFF.

The chain has TRBV7-8 and TRBJ1-2; D gene unclear. V was pared by 2 bases and J by 5 bases, with 12 bases between. The germline V gene has CDR1 SGHVS and CDR2 FQNEAQ. This CDR3 contains 14 residues. CDR3 protein: CASSLLSQGYGYTF. The CDR3, as DNA: TGTGCCAGCAGCTTATTAAGTCAAGGATATGGCTACACCTTC.

The rearrangement uses TRBV28 and TRBJ2-7, with TRBD2 identical over 14 bases. With V trimmed by 1 base and J by 7 bases, 9 bases remained unmatched. The CDR3 extends over 17 amino acids. CDR1 is MDHEN, CDR2 SYDVKM, per germline. CDR3: CASSLLPGTSGRLEQYF. The CDR3 DNA reads as TGTGCCAGCAGTTTATTGCCCGGGACTAGCGGGAGATTGGAGCAGTACTTC.

V gene TRBV6-5 combines with J gene TRBJ1-1; weak D call: TRBD1 (5 bases). CDR1 and CDR2 (germline): MNHEY, SVGAGI. CDR3 length equals 14 residues. V was clipped by 1 base and J by 2 bases, with 8 bases between them. Here the CDR3 DNA reads TGTGCCAGCAGTTACTATGGGGCAAACACTGAAGCTTTCTTT. The encoded protein is CASSYYGANTEAFF.

The V call is TRBV6-5, the J call TRBJ1-2, with 7 bases that match TRBD1. With 8 bases clipped from V and 5 bases from J, the junction kept 8 bases outside the gene matches. Germline-derived CDR1 and CDR2 are MNHEY and SVGAGI. The CDR3 length is 13 residues. CDR3 DNA: TGTGCCAGCGGACAGGACCCCCTATATGGCTACACCTTC. It is translated as CASGQDPLYGYTF.

This rearrangement joins TRBV4-2 to TRBJ1-6; TRBD1 agrees at 8 bases. The V segment lost 4 bases and the J segment 16 bases; nucleotides outside the gene matches: 12. Germline values: CDR1 LGHNA, CDR2 YNFKEQ. This CDR3 has 14 residues. The CDR3 DNA is TGTGCCAGCAGCCGCGACAGGACAGGGATCGAACTCCACTTT. It specifies CASSRDRTGIELHF.

V is TRBV27 and J is TRBJ1-2; no definite D call. The CDR3 consists of 13 residues. Germline CDR1 MNHEY, CDR2 SMNVEV (reference sequence). Trimming left V 3 bases short and J 8 bases short, with 13 bases between. The CDR3 loop reads CASSFWSNGGYTF. CDR3 coding DNA: TGTGCCAGCAGTTTCTGGTCAAACGGGGGCTACACCTTC.

This chain joins TRBV24-1 and TRBJ1-3; D unclear. V was trimmed by 4 bases and J by 4 bases, leaving 7 bases between them. The germline gives CDR1 KGHDR, CDR2 SFDVKD. The CDR3 is 13 residues long. The CDR3 is CATSESEGNTIYF. CDR3 DNA sequence: TGTGCCACCAGTGAGAGTGAGGGAAACACCATATATTTT.

This rearrangement joins TRBV11-2 to TRBJ2-2; D is unclear. The V gene's germline CDR1 is SGHAT and CDR2 FQNNGV. The CDR3 has 12 amino acids. The V end lost 3 bases, the J end lost 6 bases, and 5 bases lay between the germline ends. For the CDR3, the DNA is TGTGCCAGCAGCTTCGAGGCCGGGGAGCTGTTTTTT. Translated, it gives CASSFEAGELFF.

The chain has TRBV9 and TRBJ1-3; D not resolved. From germline, CDR1 is SGDLS and CDR2 YYNGEE. This CDR3 comprises 14 residues. Trimming took 3 bases from V and 0 from J, leaving 7 bases between them. CDR3 coding DNA: TGTGCCAGCAGCGGGGAGCTCTCTGGAAACACCATATATTTT. Translating gives CASSGELSGNTIYF.

V gene TRBV5-1 combines with J gene TRBJ2-3, with D perhaps matching TRBD1 (6 bases). V was cut by 4 bases and J by 2 bases, with 11 bases left in between. The CDR3 is made up of 14 amino acids. The germline V gene encodes CDR1 SGHRS and CDR2 YFSETQ. CDR3 nucleotide sequence: TGCGCCAGCAGCACGGACAGAAACACAGATACGCAGTATTTT. As protein: CASSTDRNTDTQYF.

The V gene is TRBV2, the J gene TRBJ1-5, with 8 bases that match TRBD1. Looked up from germline, CDR1 is SNHLY and CDR2 is FYNNEI. V trimming: 4 bases; J trimming: 5 bases; junction bases outside the gene matches: 4. CDR3 length equals 14 residues. The CDR3: CASSVGQGHQPQHF. CDR3 coding DNA: TGTGCCAGCAGTGTCGGACAGGGTCATCAGCCCCAGCATTTT.

The CDR3 DNA reads TGTGCCAGCAGTTTCTCGGGGGCTTATGGCTACACCTTC. It translates to CASSFSGAYGYTF. The chain carries TRBV28 and TRBJ1-2; a possible D gene is TRBD1 (6 bases). This CDR3 contains 13 residues. V was trimmed by 3 bases and J by 5 bases, leaving 10 bases between them. Germline CDR1 reads MDHEN; CDR2 reads SYDVKM.

The chain has TRBV12-3 or TRBV12-4 and TRBJ1-5; D is perhaps TRBD1 (5 bases). The CDR3 contains 13 residues. Trimming stripped 0 bases from V and 5 bases from J, with 5 bases between. The CDR3 spells CASSLAGDQPQHF. In DNA, the CDR3 is TGTGCCAGCAGTTTAGCAGGGGATCAGCCCCAGCATTTT.

The chain couples TRBV27 to TRBJ2-1; the D gene is possibly TRBD1 (5 bases). Trimming cost V 1 base and J 9 bases, with 10 bases left between them. This CDR3 region has 13 residues. Germline V lookup: CDR1 MNHEY, CDR2 SMNVEV (reference sequence). In nucleotides, the CDR3 is TGTGCCAGCAGTTTATGGGGCCTTGGTGAGCAGTTCTTC. The encoded protein is CASSLWGLGEQFF.

V usage is TRBV27 and J usage is TRBJ2-2; TRBD2 might be the D (6 bases). V lost 0 bases, J lost 3 bases, and 14 bases lay in between. CDR1 is MNHEY and CDR2 is SMNVEV in the germline V gene (reference sequence). CDR3 length: 17 residues. The CDR3 region is CASSLSVQGGYTGELFF. The CDR3 coding sequence is TGTGCCAGCAGTTTATCGGTCCAGGGAGGTTACACCGGGGAGCTGTTTTTT.

V and J are TRBV7-2 and TRBJ1-4, with D possibly matching TRBD1 (5 bases). This CDR3 spans 16 amino acids. Trimming took off 6 bases at V and 8 bases at J, with 22 bases between the two ends. Germline values: CDR1 SGHTA, CDR2 FQGNSA. Here the CDR3 DNA reads TGTGCCAGCAGAAAAGACCCCGGGGGTGTTCAGGAAAAACTGTTTTTT. Translating it yields CASRKDPGGVQEKLFF. Based on the CDR3 plus reference TRBV7-2 and TRBJ1-4, the full variable domain is GAGVSQSPSNKVTEKGKDVELRCDPISGHTALYWYRQSLGQGLEFLIYFQGNSAPDKSGLPSDRFSAERTGGSVSTLTIQRTQQEDSAVYLCASRKDPGGVQEKLFFGSGTQLSVL.

The chain combines TRBV6-1 with TRBJ1-1; D unresolved. Trimming stripped 3 bases from V and 6 bases from J, with 11 bases between. Germline V gives CDR1 MNHNS, CDR2 SASEGT. CDR3 size: 13 residues. The CDR3 nucleotides read TGTGCCAGCAGTGAGGGCCCAAGGGCTGAAGCTTTCTTT. Protein sequence: CASSEGPRAEAFF.

The V and J genes are TRBV11-3 and TRBJ2-1; 7 positions agree with TRBD1. Germline V gene sequence: CDR1 SGHNT, CDR2 YENEEA. The CDR3 loop spans 13 amino acids. V shed 4 bases and J 9 bases; nucleotides not matched to a gene: 6. The DNA for the CDR3 is TGTGCCAGCAGCTACGACAGGGTTAGTGAGCAGTTCTTC. Protein: CASSYDRVSEQFF.